This T cell receptor beta chain came from a study of blood T cell repertoires in COVID-19. The protocol was immunoSEQ multiplex PCR, while the TCRdb copy is restricted to in-frame clones and leaves out a portion. The table shows approximately 280,000 clones, with around 85% occurring only once. CDR3 length: 15 amino acids. CDR1 and CDR2 from the germline V gene are SQVTM and ANQGSEA. Germline trimming cut 6 bases from V and 0 bases from J; bases unmatched to any gene: 8. The chain is built from TRBV29-1 and TRBJ1-5; TRBD1 agrees at 7 bases. The source material was peripheral blood. This sequence originates from a man in his forties or fifties with active or convalescent COVID-19. In DNA, the CDR3 is TGCAGCGTGGCTCACAGGGGCTATAGCAATCAGCCCCAGCATTTT. Protein product: CSVAHRGYSNQPQHF.